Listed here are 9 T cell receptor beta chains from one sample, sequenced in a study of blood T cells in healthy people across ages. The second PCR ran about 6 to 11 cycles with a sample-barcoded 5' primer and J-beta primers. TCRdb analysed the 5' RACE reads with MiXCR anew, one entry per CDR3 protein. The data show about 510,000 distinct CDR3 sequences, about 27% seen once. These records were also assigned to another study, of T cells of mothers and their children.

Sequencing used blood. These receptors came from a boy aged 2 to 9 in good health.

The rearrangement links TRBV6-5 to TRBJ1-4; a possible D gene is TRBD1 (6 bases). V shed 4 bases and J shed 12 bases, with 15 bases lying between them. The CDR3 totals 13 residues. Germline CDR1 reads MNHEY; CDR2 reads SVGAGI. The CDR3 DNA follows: TGTGCCAGCAGTTCCCCAGGACAGACGGAACTGTTTTTT. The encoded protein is CASSSPGQTELFF.

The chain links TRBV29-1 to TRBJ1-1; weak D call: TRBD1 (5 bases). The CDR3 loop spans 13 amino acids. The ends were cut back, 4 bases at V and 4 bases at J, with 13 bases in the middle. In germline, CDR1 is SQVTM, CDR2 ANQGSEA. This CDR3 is CSVVKGRSTEAFF. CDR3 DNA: TGCAGCGTTGTTAAGGGGAGATCCACTGAAGCTTTCTTT.

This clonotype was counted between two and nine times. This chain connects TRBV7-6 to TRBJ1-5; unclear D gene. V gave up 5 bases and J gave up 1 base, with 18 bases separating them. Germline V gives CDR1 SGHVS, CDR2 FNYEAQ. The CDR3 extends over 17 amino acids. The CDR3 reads CASSLRLGSGSNQPQHF. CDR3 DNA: TGTGCCAGCAGCCTTAGACTAGGGTCGGGCAGCAATCAGCCCCAGCATTTT.

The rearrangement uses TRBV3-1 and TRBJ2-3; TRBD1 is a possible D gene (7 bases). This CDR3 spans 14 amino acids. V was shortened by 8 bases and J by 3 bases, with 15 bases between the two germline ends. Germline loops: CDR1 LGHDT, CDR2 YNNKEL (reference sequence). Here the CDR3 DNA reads TGTGCCAGCGGGGTACAGGGGAGGACAGATACGCAGTATTTT. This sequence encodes CASGVQGRTDTQYF.

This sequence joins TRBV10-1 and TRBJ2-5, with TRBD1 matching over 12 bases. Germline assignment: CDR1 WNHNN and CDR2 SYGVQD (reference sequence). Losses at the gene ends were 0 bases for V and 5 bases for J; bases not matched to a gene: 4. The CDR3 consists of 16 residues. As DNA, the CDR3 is TGCGCCAGCAGTGAGTCGACCGGGACAGGGGGCGAGACCCAGTACTTC. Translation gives CASSESTGTGGETQYF.

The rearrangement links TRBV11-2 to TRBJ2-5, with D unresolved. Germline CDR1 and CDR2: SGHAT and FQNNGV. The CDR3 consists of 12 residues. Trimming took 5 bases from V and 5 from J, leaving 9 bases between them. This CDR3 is CASSRYAETQYF. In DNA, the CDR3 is TGTGCCAGCAGCCGATACGCGGAGACCCAGTACTTC.

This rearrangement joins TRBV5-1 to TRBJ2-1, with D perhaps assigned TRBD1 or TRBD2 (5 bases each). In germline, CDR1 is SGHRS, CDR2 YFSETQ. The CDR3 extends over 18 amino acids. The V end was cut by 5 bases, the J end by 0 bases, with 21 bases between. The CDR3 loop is CASSLRSVSDSSYNEQFF. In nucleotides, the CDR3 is TGCGCCAGCAGTCTCAGATCGGTTAGCGACAGCTCCTACAATGAGCAGTTCTTC. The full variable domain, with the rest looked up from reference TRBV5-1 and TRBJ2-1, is KAGVTQTPRYLIKTRGQQVTLSCSPISGHRSVSWYQQTPGQGLQFLFEYFSETQRNKGNFPGRFSGRQFSNSRSEMNVSTLELGDSALYLCASSLRSVSDSSYNEQFFGPGTRLTVL.

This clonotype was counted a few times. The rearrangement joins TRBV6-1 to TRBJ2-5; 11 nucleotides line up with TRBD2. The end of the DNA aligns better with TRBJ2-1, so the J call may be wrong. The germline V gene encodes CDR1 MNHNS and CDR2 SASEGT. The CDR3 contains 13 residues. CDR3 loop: CASRGLAVNEQFF. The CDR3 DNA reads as TGTGCCAGCAGGGGACTAGCGGTAAATGAGCAGTTCTTC.

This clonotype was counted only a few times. For the CDR3, the DNA is TGCAGTGCTAAAAACAGGGAAGGCTACACCTTC. It specifies CSAKNREGYTF. The J gene is TRBJ1-2, the V gene TRBV20-1; D might be TRBD1 (6 bases). The V gene lost 4 bases and the J gene lost 8 bases, with 11 bases spanning the gap. This CDR3 contains 11 residues. Germline assignment: CDR1 DFQATT and CDR2 SNEGSKA (reference sequence).